These T cell receptor beta chains were read from a single sample in a study of CD8+ T cells in alopecia areata. Profiling relied on immunoSEQ multiplex PCR, and the TCRdb table lists in-frame clones only, not all of them. Of about 140,000 clones listed, 45% to 60% are singletons. Sequences were derived from CD8+ T cells sorted from blood, sampled at week 4, from a patient treated with tofacitinib. The receptors here all came from a human donor with alopecia areata. Each CDR3 is given without its conserved first and last residue. Clone size is shown for a subset of rows, as once, few, many or a class of expanded clone.

size,J,V,CDR3
few,TRBJ2-1,TRBV29-1,SAFTGTYNEQF
few,TRBJ2-2,TRBV7-9,ASSSDRGTGELF
few,TRBJ1-1,TRBV13,ASSPQDTEAF
.,TRBJ2-5,TRBV9,ASSVEGGHHTTRETQY
many,TRBJ1-6,TRBV30,AWTVDSPLH
.,TRBJ2-5,TRBV4-3,ASSQDGISQETQY
.,TRBJ2-7,TRBV6-5,ASSLRGNYEQY
.,TRBJ2-1,TRBV9,ASSVNSGINEQF
.,TRBJ1-3,TRBV4-1,ASSQAASSGNTIY
.,TRBJ1-6,TRBV30,AWSVPFGLQRSPLH
.,TRBJ2-7,TRBV18,ASSPLRQTYEQY
.,TRBJ1-6,TRBV4-1,ASRDRGEDSPLH
.,TRBJ2-5,TRBV4-1,ASSQHQTSKRKTQY
few,TRBJ2-7,TRBV28,ASSFSASYEQY
.,TRBJ2-1,TRBV30,AWSVRAPGRQSNEQF
.,TRBJ1-5,TRBV23-1,ASSPRLKPQAKGSNQPQH
few,TRBJ2-2,TRBV13,ASSLGEPAGELF
.,TRBJ1-1,TRBV30,ACPSGPVGQQAF
.,TRBJ2-7,TRBV7-9,ASSVAPYEQY
.,TRBJ2-7,TRBV7-3,ASSLGGAPRGEQY
.,TRBJ1-2,TRBV2,ASSEAGGRTLYGYT
.,TRBJ1-1,TRBV5-6,ASSLGHAPEAF
once,TRBJ2-1,TRBV9,ASSTWDGGGKDEQF
once,TRBJ2-1,TRBV13,ASSSGDEQF
.,TRBJ1-2,TRBV29-1,SATGDNWHT
few,TRBJ1-2,TRBV27,ASSHLGSNYGYT